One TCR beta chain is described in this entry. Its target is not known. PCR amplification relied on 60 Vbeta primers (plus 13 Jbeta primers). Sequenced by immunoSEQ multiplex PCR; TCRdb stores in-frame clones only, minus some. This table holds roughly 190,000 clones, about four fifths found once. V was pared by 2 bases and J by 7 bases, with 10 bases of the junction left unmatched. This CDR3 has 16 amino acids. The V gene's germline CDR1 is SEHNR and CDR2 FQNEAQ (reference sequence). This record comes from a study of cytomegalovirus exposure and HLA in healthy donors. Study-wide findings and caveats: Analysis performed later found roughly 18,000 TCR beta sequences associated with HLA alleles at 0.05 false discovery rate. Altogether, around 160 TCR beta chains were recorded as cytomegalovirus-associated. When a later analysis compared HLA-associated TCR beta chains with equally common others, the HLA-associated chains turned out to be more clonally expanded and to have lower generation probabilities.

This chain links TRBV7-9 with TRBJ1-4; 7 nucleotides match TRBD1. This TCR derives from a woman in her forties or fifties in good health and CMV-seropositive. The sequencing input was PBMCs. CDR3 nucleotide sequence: TGTGCCAGCAGCTTACCAACAGGGGCTGAGGGTGAAAAACTGTTTTTT. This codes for CASSLPTGAEGEKLFF.